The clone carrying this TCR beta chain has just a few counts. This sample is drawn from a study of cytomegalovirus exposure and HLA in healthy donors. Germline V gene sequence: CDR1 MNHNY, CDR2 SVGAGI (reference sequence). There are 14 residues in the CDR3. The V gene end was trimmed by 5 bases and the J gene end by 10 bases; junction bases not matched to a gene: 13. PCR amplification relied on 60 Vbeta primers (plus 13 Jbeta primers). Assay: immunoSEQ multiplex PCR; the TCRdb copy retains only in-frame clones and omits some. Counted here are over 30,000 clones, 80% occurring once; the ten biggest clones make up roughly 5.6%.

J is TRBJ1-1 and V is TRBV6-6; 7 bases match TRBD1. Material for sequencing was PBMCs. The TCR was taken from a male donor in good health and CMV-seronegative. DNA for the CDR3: TGTGCCAGCAGTACACTCCCCGGACAGGATGGAGCTTTCTTT. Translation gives CASSTLPGQDGAFF.